This passage covers 21 T cell receptor beta chains from one sample sequenced in a study of T cell responses to AZD1222 COVID-19 vaccine. This table comes from immunoSEQ multiplex PCR, and its TCRdb copy is limited to in-frame clones, with some not included. The table shows some 130,000 clones, with about 91% occurring only once. The sequencing used peripheral blood, collected on day 0 of AZD1222 vaccination. Receptor source: an adult in good health.

The DNA for the CDR3 is TGTGCCAGCAGCTCACGAGTGATTAGCACCTTC. It yields the protein CASSSRVISTF. V and J are TRBV5-8 and TRBJ1-2, with no clear D. Germline values: CDR1 SGHTS, CDR2 YDEGEE. V gave up 3 bases and J gave up 13 bases, with 13 bases separating them. This CDR3 has 11 amino acids.

This chain connects TRBV18 to TRBJ2-5; a possible D gene is TRBD2 (6 bases). The CDR3 runs to 14 residues. Trimming stripped 3 bases from V and 2 bases from J, with 10 bases between. Looked up from germline, CDR1 is KGHSH and CDR2 is LQKENI. CDR3: CASSPDAGQETQYF. The CDR3 DNA reads as TGTGCCAGCTCACCGGACGCGGGACAAGAGACCCAGTACTTC.

J is TRBJ2-7 and V is TRBV4-2; maybe TRBD2 (5 bases). The germline V gene has CDR1 LGHNA and CDR2 YNFKEQ. This CDR3 region has 15 residues. Trimming stripped 1 base from V and 4 bases from J, with 14 bases between. CDR3 DNA sequence: TGTGCCAGCAGCCAAGTTGGACGGGATGGTTACGAGCAGTACTTC. Its translation: CASSQVGRDGYEQYF.

The rearrangement links TRBV30 to TRBJ1-5; unclear D gene. V lost 7 bases to trimming and J lost 5 bases, with 15 bases between them. The CDR3 extends over 13 amino acids. CDR1 GTSNPN and CDR2 SVGIG come from the germline V gene (reference sequence). As DNA, the CDR3 is TGTGCCTATAACAGCGGGGTGGATCAGCCCCAGCATTTT. Protein product: CAYNSGVDQPQHF.

The rearrangement joins TRBV7-2 to TRBJ2-7, with no clear D. There are 11 residues in the CDR3. In germline, CDR1 is SGHTA, CDR2 FQGNSA. V lost 5 bases to trimming and J lost 4 bases, with 6 bases between them. This CDR3 reads CASSPLYEQYF. The CDR3 coding sequence is TGTGCCAGCAGCCCCCTGTACGAGCAGTACTTC.

V gene TRBV15 combines with J gene TRBJ1-3, with a tentative D call TRBD1 (6 bases). Deletions cut 5 bases from V and 0 bases from J, with 17 bases between. From germline, CDR1 is LNHNV and CDR2 YYDKDF (reference sequence). The CDR3 is 17 amino acids. CDR3 amino acids: CATSYGPQGFSGNTIYF. CDR3 nucleotides: TGTGCCACCAGCTACGGTCCACAGGGCTTCTCTGGAAACACCATATATTTT.

V is TRBV7-9 and J is TRBJ1-6; 7 bases fit TRBD1. The trim removed 3 bases at V and 10 bases at J, leaving 9 bases unmatched. The CDR3 spans 15 residues. Germline CDR1 is SEHNR and CDR2 is FQNEAQ (reference sequence). The CDR3 protein is CASSFLQGSYSPLHF. For the CDR3, the DNA is TGTGCCAGCAGCTTCCTACAGGGGAGCTACTCACCCCTCCACTTT.

V usage is TRBV7-8 and J usage is TRBJ2-7, with TRBD1 matching over 10 bases. The CDR3 is 15 amino acids. The V and J ends lost 1 base and 3 bases, in that order; junction bases with no gene match: 3. Looked up from germline, CDR1 is SGHVS and CDR2 is FQNEAQ. The CDR3 spells CASSLGTGGYYEQYF. The CDR3 coding sequence is TGTGCCAGCAGCTTAGGGACAGGGGGATACTACGAGCAGTACTTC.

The V call is TRBV9, the J call TRBJ2-1; the match to TRBD2 covers 7 bases. Germline trimming cut 2 bases from V and 8 bases from J; bases unmatched to any gene: 13. This CDR3 has 16 residues. Germline V gene lookup returns CDR1 SGDLS and CDR2 YYNGEE. The CDR3 loop reads CASSVGGASQHDEQFF. The CDR3 nucleotides are TGTGCCAGCAGCGTGGGAGGGGCTAGCCAACACGATGAGCAGTTCTTC.

This chain links TRBV10-3 with TRBJ2-7, with D unresolved. The CDR3 contains 12 residues. Germline V gene lookup returns CDR1 ENHRY and CDR2 SYGVKD. The V end was cut by 2 bases, the J end by 7 bases, with 9 bases between. Here the CDR3 reads CAISESLLEQYF. The CDR3 nucleotides read TGTGCCATCAGTGAGAGCCTCCTGGAGCAGTACTTC.

Written as DNA, the CDR3 is TGCGCCAGCAGCTTGGCAACTAGCGGACCCCAAGAGACCCAGTACTTC. It specifies CASSLATSGPQETQYF. The J gene is TRBJ2-5, the V gene TRBV5-1, with 8 bases matching TRBD2. The CDR3 contains 16 residues. Per the germline V gene, CDR1 is SGHRS and CDR2 is YFSETQ. J gave up 1 base and V 0 bases, and 5 bases lay outside the gene matches. Complete variable domain (other parts from reference TRBV5-1 and TRBJ2-5): KAGVTQTPRYLIKTRGQQVTLSCSPISGHRSVSWYQQTPGQGLQFLFEYFSETQRNKGNFPGRFSGRQFSNSRSEMNVSTLELGDSALYLCASSLATSGPQETQYFGPGTRLLVL.

The rearrangement uses TRBV4-2 and TRBJ2-1; D is undetermined. The germline V gene encodes CDR1 LGHNA and CDR2 YNFKEQ. CDR3 length equals 13 residues. The V gene lost 4 bases and the J gene lost 4 bases, with 8 bases spanning the gap. The CDR3, as DNA: TGTGCCAGCAGCCTTTACCGATACAATGAGCAGTTCTTC. This sequence encodes CASSLYRYNEQFF.

V usage is TRBV5-5 and J usage is TRBJ1-3; D is uncertain. Trimming left V 1 base short and J 3 bases short, with 8 bases between. The germline gives CDR1 SGHKS, CDR2 YYEKEE (reference sequence). The CDR3 length is 14 residues. CDR3 in amino acids: CASSLPGFGNTIYF. The DNA for the CDR3 is TGTGCCAGCAGCTTGCCGGGATTTGGAAACACCATATATTTT.

The V call is TRBV7-6, the J call TRBJ2-1, with 9 nucleotides matching TRBD2. V shed 2 bases, J shed 5 bases, and the junction held 7 bases outside the gene matches. From germline, CDR1 is SGHVS and CDR2 FNYEAQ. The CDR3 loop spans 16 amino acids. The CDR3 loop is CASSLLAGGSDNEQFF. In DNA, the CDR3 is TGTGCCAGCAGCTTATTGGCGGGAGGGTCGGACAATGAGCAGTTCTTC.

The chain joins TRBV2 to TRBJ2-3; 7 positions agree with TRBD2. The trim removed 4 bases at V and 4 bases at J, leaving 8 bases unmatched. The length of the CDR3 is 15 residues. Germline CDR1 and CDR2: SNHLY and FYNNEI. DNA for the CDR3: TGTGCCAGCAGTGCACTAGCGCTTAGGGCAGATACGCAGTATTTT. Its translation is CASSALALRADTQYF.

This clone occurred once. This chain links TRBV27 with TRBJ2-1; weak D call: TRBD2 (6 bases). Germline CDR1 is MNHEY and CDR2 is SMNVEV (reference sequence). The CDR3 covers 15 residues. The germline V and J ends were trimmed by 6 bases and 0 bases, with 12 bases remaining between them. CDR3 sequence (DNA): TGTGCCAGCAGACCTAGCGCCTCCTCCTACAATGAGCAGTTCTTC. Amino acids: CASRPSASSYNEQFF.

The chain recombines TRBV5-4 with TRBJ1-2, with 7 positions matching TRBD1. Trimming took 0 bases from V and 7 from J; bases not matched to a gene: 9. This CDR3 comprises 15 residues. Germline V gene sequence: CDR1 SGHNT, CDR2 YYREEE (reference sequence). The CDR3 region has the DNA TGTGCCAGCAGCTTGGGACCAGACAGGGTGGTTGGCTACACCTTC. It codes for CASSLGPDRVVGYTF. Looking up the rest from reference TRBV5-4 and TRBJ1-2 gives the full variable domain: ETGVTQSPTHLIKTRGQQVTLRCSSQSGHNTVSWYQQALGQGPQFIFQYYREEENGRGNFPPRFSGLQFPNYSSELNVNALELDDSALYLCASSLGPDRVVGYTFGSGTRLTVV.

The CDR3 loop reads CASSLTDRETQYF. In DNA, the CDR3 is TGTGCCAGCAGCCTTACCGACCGGGAGACCCAGTACTTC. V is TRBV7-3 and J is TRBJ2-5; no definite D call. CDR3 size: 13 residues. CDR1 is SGHTA, CDR2 FQGTGA, per germline. Trimming left V 5 bases short and J 5 bases short, with 12 bases between.

The gene calls are TRBV30 and TRBJ1-6; D is undetermined. Germline assignment: CDR1 GTSNPN and CDR2 SVGIG (reference sequence). This CDR3 contains 15 residues. The V end lost 3 bases, the J end lost 8 bases, and 17 bases lay between the germline ends. Here the CDR3 DNA reads TGTGCCTGGAGGAACAAACTCGGGGATCATTCACCCCTCCACTTT. Translated: CAWRNKLGDHSPLHF.

The V call is TRBV6-5, the J call TRBJ2-7, with D possibly being TRBD1 (6 bases). CDR1 MNHEY and CDR2 SVGAGI come from the germline V gene. The CDR3 totals 12 residues. The germline V and J ends were trimmed by 5 bases and 7 bases, with 12 bases remaining between them. The CDR3 nucleotides read TGTGCCAGCAGTCCAGGGGTCTGGGAGCAGTACTTC. Translating gives CASSPGVWEQYF.

V usage is TRBV6-1 and J usage is TRBJ1-1; D call uncertain. Trimming left V 2 bases short and J 10 bases short, with 11 bases between. The CDR3 length is 12 residues. Germline loops: CDR1 MNHNS, CDR2 SASEGT. In DNA, the CDR3 is TGTGCCAGCAGTGAAAACGGGGTAGGAGCTTTCTTT. This gives the protein CASSENGVGAFF.